Below are 32 T cell receptor beta chains sequenced from a single sample in a study of chemoradiotherapy in HPV16-positive cancers (dated by TCRdb to between 2022 and 2023). The library was built by means of the immunoSEQ multiplex PCR assay. TCRdb holds this immuneACCESS table with in-frame rearrangements only. Some clones are missing; in checked studies, unresolved V genes explain under half, and the rest has no known cause. Recorded for this sample are around 8,000 clones; approximately 80% of them occurred a single time. Of the sample, 1.9% is held by the ten largest clones. This specimen was collected from a patient who underwent chemoradiotherapy. All receptors come from a human donor with HPV-associated anogenital cancer.

This sequence joins TRBV11-2 and TRBJ2-7; D may be TRBD1 (5 bases). CDR1 is SGHAT and CDR2 is FQNNGV in the germline V gene. The V gene lost 1 base and the J gene lost 6 bases, with 10 bases spanning the gap. CDR3 size: 13 residues. CDR3 residues: CASSLVRVGEQYF. The CDR3 nucleotides read TGTGCCAGCAGCTTAGTCAGGGTTGGCGAGCAGTACTTC.

The DNA of the CDR3 is TGTGCCAGCAGCCTGACTGAGGAGCTGTTTTTT. Encoded protein: CASSLTEELFF. The chain combines TRBV7-9 with TRBJ2-2; the D is unclear. Germline V CDR1 and CDR2: SEHNR, FQNEAQ (reference sequence). This CDR3 contains 11 residues. Trimming left V 5 bases short and J 10 bases short, with 8 bases between.

This clone has only a few counts. The rearrangement links TRBV7-2 to TRBJ1-2; D is undetermined. V lost 3 bases and J 1 base, leaving 18 bases between the germline ends. The V gene's germline CDR1 is SGHTA and CDR2 FQGNSA. The CDR3 spans 17 residues. CDR3 in DNA: TGTGCCAGCAGCTTGTCGTTAACGTTGGCGCTTAACTATGGCTACACCTTC. Encoded protein: CASSLSLTLALNYGYTF.

The chain has TRBV6-6 and TRBJ2-1; 7 bases are shared with TRBD2. This CDR3 has 11 amino acids. CDR1 is MNHNY, CDR2 SVGAGI, per germline (reference sequence). The V segment lost 5 bases and the J segment 16 bases; nucleotides outside the gene matches: 8. DNA for the CDR3: TGTGCCAGCAGTACTAGCGCTTGGGGATTCTTC. Protein product: CASSTSAWGFF.

The V and J genes are TRBV28 and TRBJ1-3; TRBD1 matches 9 bases. The J segment lost 5 bases and the V segment lost 6 bases, leaving 11 bases of the junction unmatched. The CDR3 has 16 residues. CDR1 and CDR2 (germline): MDHEN, SYDVKM. The CDR3 nucleotides read TGTGCCAGCAGCCCTACCGGGACAGGGCTTAGAAACACCATATATTTT. Translating it yields CASSPTGTGLRNTIYF.

This clone was observed a few times. The rearrangement links TRBV7-2 to TRBJ1-1; D is possibly TRBD1 (6 bases). CDR1 and CDR2 from the germline V gene are SGHTA and FQGNSA. V lost 5 bases and J lost 1, with 17 bases in between. This CDR3 is built from 16 residues. The chain's CDR3 is CASSPRGGRSNTEAFF. The CDR3 nucleotides are TGTGCCAGCAGCCCAAGGGGGGGCCGGTCGAACACTGAAGCTTTCTTT.

There are a few counts of this clone. V and J are TRBV4-1 and TRBJ1-2; the D is unclear. This CDR3 has 13 amino acids. CDR1 MGHRA and CDR2 YSYEKL come from the germline V gene. V was clipped by 2 bases and J by 7 bases, with 11 bases between them. The CDR3 nucleotides are TGCGCCAGCAGCCAAAACCCTCCGCGTGGCTACACCTTC. This sequence encodes CASSQNPPRGYTF.

The rearrangement joins TRBV28 to TRBJ1-4; 8 positions match TRBD1. CDR1 MDHEN and CDR2 SYDVKM come from the germline V gene. J gave up 7 bases and V 6 bases, and 16 bases lay outside the gene matches. This CDR3 spans 17 amino acids. The CDR3 reads CASRPRGRGQGGEKLFF. The CDR3 coding sequence is TGTGCCAGCAGACCTAGGGGACGAGGACAGGGTGGTGAAAAACTGTTTTTT. The full variable domain, its missing parts supplied by reference TRBV28 and TRBJ1-4, is DVKVTQSSRYLVKRTGEKVFLECVQDMDHENMFWYRQDPGLGLRLIYFSYDVKMKEKGDIPEGYSVSREKKERFSLILESASTNQTSMYLCASRPRGRGQGGEKLFFGSGTQLSVL.

The chain is built from TRBV30 and TRBJ2-5; D gene ambiguous. CDR3 length: 14 residues. V gave up 2 bases and J gave up 1 base, with 11 bases separating them. Germline CDR1 is GTSNPN and CDR2 is SVGIG (reference sequence). Written as DNA, the CDR3 is TGTGCCTGGAGTAGGACGGGCCTCCAAGAGACCCAGTACTTC. This codes for CAWSRTGLQETQYF. The full variable domain, in which reference TRBV30 and TRBJ2-5 provide the parts outside the CDR3, is SQTIHQWPATLVQPVGSPLSLECTVEGTSNPNLYWYRQAAGRGLQLLFYSVGIGQISSEVPQNLSASRPQDRQFILSSKKLLLSDSGFYLCAWSRTGLQETQYFGPGTRLLVL.

The genes are TRBV5-5 and TRBJ1-6; the match to TRBD1 covers 8 bases. Per germline, CDR1 SGHKS and CDR2 YYEKEE (reference sequence). This CDR3 region has 14 residues. The J segment lost 7 bases and the V segment lost 4 bases, leaving 4 bases of the junction unmatched. CDR3 in amino acids: CASSIRDRNSPLHF. In nucleotides, the CDR3 is TGTGCCAGCAGCATCCGGGACAGGAATTCACCCCTCCACTTT.

The J gene is TRBJ1-2, the V gene TRBV7-2; D remains unclear. This CDR3 region has 13 residues. V was shortened by 6 bases and J by 4 bases, with 12 bases between the two germline ends. Germline V lookup: CDR1 SGHTA, CDR2 FQGNSA. Here the CDR3 reads CASRGSGSYGYTF. Written as DNA, the CDR3 is TGTGCCAGCAGGGGCAGTGGTAGCTATGGCTACACCTTC.

The genes are TRBV28 and TRBJ1-6; D may be TRBD1 (5 bases). Trimming stripped 7 bases from V and 9 bases from J, with 16 bases between. The CDR3 totals 14 residues. Germline V gene data show CDR1 as MDHEN and CDR2 as SYDVKM. The CDR3, as DNA: TGTGCCAGCACCCTGGGGCAGAAGGGTTCACCCCTCCACTTT. It encodes CASTLGQKGSPLHF. The full variable domain, in which reference TRBV28 and TRBJ1-6 provide the parts outside the CDR3, is DVKVTQSSRYLVKRTGEKVFLECVQDMDHENMFWYRQDPGLGLRLIYFSYDVKMKEKGDIPEGYSVSREKKERFSLILESASTNQTSMYLCASTLGQKGSPLHFGNGTRLTVT.

The rearrangement links TRBV28 to TRBJ1-1; TRBD1 agrees at 7 bases. CDR3 length: 16 amino acids. The ends lost 2 bases at V and 5 bases at J; junction bases unmatched: 11. The V gene's germline CDR1 is MDHEN and CDR2 SYDVKM. The CDR3 DNA reads as TGTGCCAGCAGTTTAGTGTTTGAGGGGGCACGTACTGAAGCTTTCTTT. It translates to CASSLVFEGARTEAFF.

This sequence joins TRBV27 and TRBJ2-3; 7 nucleotides match TRBD2. Looked up from germline, CDR1 is MNHEY and CDR2 is SMNVEV (reference sequence). This CDR3 contains 15 residues. V was clipped by 1 base and J by 6 bases; unmatched bases: 7. CDR3 protein: CASSLLLAAMDTQYF. In nucleotides, the CDR3 is TGTGCCAGCAGTTTATTGCTAGCGGCAATGGATACGCAGTATTTT.

In its sample, this clone was seen a few times. This rearrangement joins TRBV14 to TRBJ2-7; D is undetermined. CDR3 length: 11 residues. Germline CDR1 reads SGHDN; CDR2 reads FVKESK. V was clipped by 1 base and J by 7 bases, with 5 bases between them. CDR3 residues: CASSQVREQYF. DNA of the CDR3: TGTGCCAGCAGCCAAGTTAGAGAGCAGTACTTC.

The rearrangement uses TRBV4-2 and TRBJ2-7, with TRBD2 identical over 8 bases. Trimming took 5 bases from V and 0 from J; bases not matched to a gene: 6. CDR1 and CDR2 (germline): LGHNA, YNFKEQ. The CDR3 contains 15 residues. The CDR3 coding sequence is TGTGCCAGCAGCACACTAGCGGCTGTCTCCTACGAGCAGTACTTC. This translates into CASSTLAAVSYEQYF.

This clone was picked up a small number of times. The J gene is TRBJ1-1, the V gene TRBV5-4, with TRBD1 identical over 7 bases. The CDR3 covers 13 residues. With 5 bases clipped from V and 1 base from J, the junction kept 2 bases outside the gene matches. CDR1 and CDR2 from the germline V gene are SGHNT and YYREEE (reference sequence). The CDR3 loop is CASRRQGNTEAFF. CDR3 in DNA: TGTGCCAGCAGAAGACAGGGGAACACTGAAGCTTTCTTT.

The CDR3 loop is CASSLPGLGVETQYF. The DNA of the CDR3 is TGTGCCAGCAGCCTACCCGGGCTAGGGGTAGAGACCCAGTACTTC. This chain connects TRBV5-4 to TRBJ2-5; the D gene is possibly TRBD1 (5 bases). The germline gives CDR1 SGHNT, CDR2 YYREEE (reference sequence). The CDR3 length is 15 residues. Trimming took off 4 bases at V and 4 bases at J, with 17 bases between the two ends.

The chain uses TRBV4-1 and TRBJ1-2; 9 bases are shared with TRBD1. The CDR3 spans 17 residues. Germline-derived CDR1 and CDR2 are MGHRA and YSYEKL. With V trimmed by 5 bases and J by 3 bases, 13 bases remained unmatched. The CDR3 here is CASSYPAGTGRDYGYTF. CDR3 nucleotide sequence: TGCGCCAGCAGCTACCCAGCCGGGACAGGGAGGGACTATGGCTACACCTTC.

This sequence joins TRBV6-5 and TRBJ1-2; 8 nucleotides agree with TRBD1. The trim removed 6 bases at V and 5 bases at J, leaving 5 bases unmatched. CDR1 and CDR2 from the germline V gene are MNHEY and SVGAGI. The CDR3 has 13 amino acids. The CDR3, as DNA: TGTGCCAGCAGAACCGACAGGGGATATGGCTACACCTTC. Translation: CASRTDRGYGYTF.

This clone has just a few counts. This chain links TRBV20-1 with TRBJ1-3; D is undetermined. Germline values: CDR1 DFQATT, CDR2 SNEGSKA (reference sequence). Trimming pared 6 bases from V and 8 bases from J, leaving 11 bases between. The length of the CDR3 is 11 residues. CDR3 sequence (DNA): TGCAGTGCGAGCGAGTTACACACCATATATTTT. Encoded protein: CSASELHTIYF.

This rearrangement joins TRBV2 to TRBJ2-2; 7 nucleotides agree with TRBD2. J was trimmed by 7 bases and V by 6 bases; bases with no gene match: 14. This CDR3 spans 16 amino acids. Germline V gene data show CDR1 as SNHLY and CDR2 as FYNNEI. DNA of the CDR3: TGTGCCAGCAGGGGGACTACCCTAACGAGGGGCGGGGAGCTGTTTTTT. Translated, it gives CASRGTTLTRGGELFF.

This chain joins TRBV6-1 and TRBJ2-6; no clear D gene. CDR1 and CDR2 (germline): MNHNS, SASEGT. CDR3 length equals 14 residues. V lost 5 bases and J 2 bases, leaving 7 bases between the germline ends. The CDR3 region has the DNA TGTGCCAGCAGTCATTCCCCTGGGGCCAACGTCCTGACTTTC. Its protein product is CASSHSPGANVLTF.

Only one count was recorded for this clone. The chain joins TRBV5-1 to TRBJ2-3; D is unresolved. Germline lookup yields CDR1 SGHRS and CDR2 YFSETQ. This CDR3 has 14 amino acids. Trimming cost V 5 bases and J 0 bases, with 10 bases left between them. CDR3 nucleotide sequence: TGCGCCAGCAGATCGGACGGAAGCACAGATACGCAGTATTTT. It translates to CASRSDGSTDTQYF.

This clone occurred a few times. The V and J genes are TRBV5-1 and TRBJ2-3; 9 bases line up with TRBD2. The germline CDR1 and CDR2 sequences are SGHRS and YFSETQ. CDR3 length: 13 amino acids. V gave up 6 bases and J gave up 1 base; unmatched junction bases: 0. CDR3 in amino acids: CASIAGGTDTQYF. Written as DNA, the CDR3 is TGCGCCAGCATAGCGGGGGGCACAGATACGCAGTATTTT.

This clone was seen once. The V gene is TRBV11-2, the J gene TRBJ1-5; perhaps TRBD1 as D (6 bases). Trimming shortened V by 5 bases and J by 2 bases, and 16 bases separated the two germline ends. Germline V gene sequence: CDR1 SGHAT, CDR2 FQNNGV. The CDR3 runs to 16 residues. CDR3 amino acids: CASSITTGGGNQPQHF. The CDR3, as DNA: TGTGCCAGCAGCATTACGACAGGAGGCGGCAATCAGCCCCAGCATTTT.

This rearrangement joins TRBV5-1 to TRBJ2-5; weak D call: TRBD1 (6 bases). Trimming took 4 bases from V and 4 from J, leaving 11 bases between them. This CDR3 is 13 amino acids long. In germline, CDR1 is SGHRS, CDR2 YFSETQ. CDR3 amino acids: CASSTRGGETQYF. As DNA, the CDR3 is TGCGCCAGCAGCACCAGGGGTGGAGAGACCCAGTACTTC.

The V call is TRBV7-2, the J call TRBJ1-1; D unresolved. The germline V and J ends were trimmed by 1 base and 3 bases, with 6 bases remaining between them. CDR3 length: 13 amino acids. Per the germline V gene, CDR1 is SGHTA and CDR2 is FQGNSA. The CDR3 DNA is TGTGCCAGCAGCTTAGGTGGGGACACTGAAGCTTTCTTT. Translation: CASSLGGDTEAFF. Full variable domain (remainder filled in from reference TRBV7-2 and TRBJ1-1): GAGVSQSPSNKVTEKGKDVELRCDPISGHTALYWYRQSLGQGLEFLIYFQGNSAPDKSGLPSDRFSAERTGGSVSTLTIQRTQQEDSAVYLCASSLGGDTEAFFGQGTRLTVV.

The rearrangement links TRBV6-5 to TRBJ1-5; D might be TRBD1 (5 bases). The CDR3 extends over 11 amino acids. Trimming took off 6 bases at V and 13 bases at J, with 13 bases between the two ends. Germline CDR1 is MNHEY and CDR2 is SVGAGI. The CDR3 DNA is TGTGCCAGCAGCAAGGGGCCTTATCAGCATTTT. This translates into CASSKGPYQHF.

The J gene is TRBJ2-7, the V gene TRBV7-2; 7 positions agree with TRBD1. Unmatched junction bases numbered 4, after V lost 2 bases and J lost 0 bases. The CDR3 runs to 15 residues. Germline CDR1 SGHTA, CDR2 FQGNSA. As DNA, the CDR3 is TGTGCCAGCAGCTTAAGAGGGGACAGCTCCTACGAGCAGTACTTC. Translation: CASSLRGDSSYEQYF.

The rearrangement uses TRBV6-5 and TRBJ2-1; either TRBD1 or TRBD2 may supply D (6 bases each). In germline, CDR1 is MNHEY, CDR2 SVGAGI. Trimming removed 7 bases from V and 8 bases from J, with 12 bases in between. The CDR3 is made up of 12 amino acids. The CDR3 region is CASNDGGYEQFF. CDR3 nucleotide sequence: TGTGCCAGCAATGACGGGGGCTATGAGCAGTTCTTC.

The chain has TRBV5-1 and TRBJ1-5; 7 positions agree with TRBD1. CDR1 and CDR2 (germline): SGHRS, YFSETQ. J was trimmed by 4 bases and V by 0 bases; bases with no gene match: 4. The CDR3 has 15 amino acids. The CDR3 reads CASSLDPGQNQPQHF. The CDR3 DNA reads as TGCGCCAGCAGCTTGGATCCGGGACAGAATCAGCCCCAGCATTTT.